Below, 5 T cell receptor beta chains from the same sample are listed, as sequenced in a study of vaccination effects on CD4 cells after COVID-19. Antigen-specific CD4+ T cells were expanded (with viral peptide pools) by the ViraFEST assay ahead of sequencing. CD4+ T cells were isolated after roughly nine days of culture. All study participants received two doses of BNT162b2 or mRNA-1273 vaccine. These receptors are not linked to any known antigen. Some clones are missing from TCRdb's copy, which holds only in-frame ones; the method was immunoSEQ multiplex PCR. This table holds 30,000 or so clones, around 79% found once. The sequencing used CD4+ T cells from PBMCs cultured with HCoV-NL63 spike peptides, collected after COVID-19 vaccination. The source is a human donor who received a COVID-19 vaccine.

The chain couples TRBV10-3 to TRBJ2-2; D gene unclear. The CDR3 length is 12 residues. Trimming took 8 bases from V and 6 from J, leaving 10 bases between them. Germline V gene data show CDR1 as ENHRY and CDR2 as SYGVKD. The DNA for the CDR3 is TGTGCCATCGGAACAGACCCCGGGGAGCTGTTTTTT. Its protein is CAIGTDPGELFF.

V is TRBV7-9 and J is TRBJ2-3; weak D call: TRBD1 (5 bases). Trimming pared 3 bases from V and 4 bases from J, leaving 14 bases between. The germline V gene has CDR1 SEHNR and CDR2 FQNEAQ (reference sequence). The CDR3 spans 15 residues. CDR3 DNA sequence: TGTGCCAGCAGCTTTCTTTCAGGGTCCGCAGATACGCAGTATTTT. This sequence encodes CASSFLSGSADTQYF.

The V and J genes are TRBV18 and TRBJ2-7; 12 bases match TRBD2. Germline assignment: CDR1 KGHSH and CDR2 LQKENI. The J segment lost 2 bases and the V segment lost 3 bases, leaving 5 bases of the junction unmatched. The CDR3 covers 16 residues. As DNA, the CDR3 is TGTGCCAGCTCACCGACTAGCGGGAGATCCCCCTACGAGCAGTACTTC. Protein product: CASSPTSGRSPYEQYF.

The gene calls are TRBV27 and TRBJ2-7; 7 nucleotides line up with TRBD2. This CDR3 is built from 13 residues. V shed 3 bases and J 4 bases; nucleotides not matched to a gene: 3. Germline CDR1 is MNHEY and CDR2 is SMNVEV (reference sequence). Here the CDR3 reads CASSFSSGYEQYF. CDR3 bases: TGTGCCAGCAGTTTTAGTAGCGGGTACGAGCAGTACTTC.

The CDR3 DNA reads as TGTGCCAGCAGTCCCCGGACTAGGAATACCGGGGAGCTGTTTTTT. Translating gives CASSPRTRNTGELFF. This chain links TRBV6-5 with TRBJ2-2, with TRBD2 matching 7 bases. The CDR3 consists of 15 residues. Unmatched junction bases numbered 8, after V lost 5 bases and J lost 5 bases. In germline, CDR1 is MNHEY, CDR2 SVGAGI.